These 27 T cell receptor beta chains were all obtained from the same sample, sequenced in a study of OX40 agonist ivuxolimab in advanced cancers. Clones were sequenced by immunoSEQ multiplex PCR, and TCRdb holds only the in-frame ones, with some missing. The sample lists around 63,000 clones, less than 85% occurring once. Sample: CD4+ or CD8+ T cells sorted from blood, taken in a trial of the OX40 agonist ivuxolimab. These receptors originate from an adult with an advanced solid tumor such as melanoma, head and neck, liver or kidney cancer.

The V gene is TRBV19, the J gene TRBJ1-2, with D unclear. CDR3 length: 11 amino acids. Germline V gene lookup returns CDR1 LNHDA and CDR2 SQIVND (reference sequence). Trimming cost V 4 bases and J 3 bases, with 3 bases left between them. This CDR3 reads CASSTDYGYTF. As DNA, the CDR3 is TGTGCCAGTAGTACCGACTATGGCTACACCTTC.

The rearrangement links TRBV2 to TRBJ2-2, with D hard to call. This CDR3 region has 13 residues. With 6 bases removed from V and 1 base from J, the gap between germline ends came to 6 bases. Germline V lookup: CDR1 SNHLY, CDR2 FYNNEI. CDR3 protein: CASRRVNTGELFF. The DNA of the CDR3 is TGTGCCAGCAGAAGGGTGAACACCGGGGAGCTGTTTTTT.

The rearrangement links TRBV5-6 to TRBJ2-7; 8 nucleotides align to TRBD1. V shed 4 bases, J shed 3 bases, and the junction held 9 bases outside the gene matches. The CDR3 is 15 amino acids. The V gene's germline CDR1 is SGHDT and CDR2 YYEEEE. The CDR3 region has the DNA TGTGCCAGCAGCCCCCTGGGGGGACAGGACTACGAGCAGTACTTC. This encodes CASSPLGGQDYEQYF.

The chain carries TRBV19 and TRBJ1-2; D perhaps matches TRBD1 (5 bases). Per germline, CDR1 LNHDA and CDR2 SQIVND (reference sequence). The CDR3 runs to 14 residues. Trimming cost V 6 bases and J 4 bases, with 15 bases left between them. CDR3 DNA: TGTGCCAGTAGAGAGGGGCAAACATCCTATGGCTACACCTTC. It translates to CASREGQTSYGYTF.

The chain links TRBV6-1 to TRBJ2-3; D remains ambiguous. The V and J ends lost 10 bases and 5 bases respectively, with 13 bases between them. The germline V gene has CDR1 MNHNS and CDR2 SASEGT. This CDR3 comprises 12 residues. The CDR3 here is CATLSAGDTQYF. The CDR3 nucleotides are TGTGCCACCCTTTCGGCAGGAGATACGCAGTATTTT.

The rearrangement joins TRBV28 to TRBJ2-5, with TRBD1 matching 9 bases. The germline gives CDR1 MDHEN, CDR2 SYDVKM. V was clipped by 2 bases and J by 1 base; unmatched bases: 5. This CDR3 has 16 amino acids. CDR3 coding DNA: TGTGCCAGCAGTTTACGGGCGACAGGGGGCCAAGAGACCCAGTACTTC. Protein: CASSLRATGGQETQYF.

This sequence joins TRBV23-1 and TRBJ1-5, with 9 bases aligning to TRBD1. TRBV23-1 counts as an open reading frame of uncertain function. Trimming cost V 6 bases and J 7 bases; bases outside gene matches: 16. CDR3 size: 17 residues. The CDR3 region is CASSRFGTGRERQPQHF. The CDR3 bases are TGCGCCAGCAGCCGATTTGGGACAGGGAGGGAACGGCAGCCCCAGCATTTT.

This clone occurred a few times. The sample has other DNA sequences that encode this CDR3 too. The rearrangement uses TRBV7-3 and TRBJ2-1; 15 positions match TRBD2. This CDR3 is built from 16 residues. Germline CDR1 reads SGHTA; CDR2 reads FQGTGA. The junction had 7 bases not matched to a gene; V was cut back by 4 bases and J by 9 bases. The CDR3 loop is CASSSGLAGGWGEQFF. The CDR3 DNA is TGTGCCAGCAGCTCGGGACTAGCGGGAGGATGGGGTGAGCAGTTCTTC.

The chain links TRBV25-1 to TRBJ2-7; TRBD1 matches 10 bases. Trimming cost V 4 bases and J 3 bases; bases outside gene matches: 3. There are 14 residues in the CDR3. Germline CDR1 MGHDK, CDR2 SYGVNS. CDR3 nucleotide sequence: TGTGCCAGCAGTGGGGGGACAGGGGTCTACGAGCAGTACTTC. It yields the protein CASSGGTGVYEQYF.

This sequence joins TRBV5-4 and TRBJ1-5; TRBD1 is a possible D gene (5 bases). The CDR3 contains 16 residues. V was pared by 4 bases and J by 3 bases, with 17 bases between. In germline, CDR1 is SGHNT, CDR2 YYREEE (reference sequence). The CDR3 bases are TGTGCCAGCAGCGCCTCCCCACAGGTTTCCAATCAGCCCCAGCATTTT. As protein: CASSASPQVSNQPQHF.

This clone appeared a few times. The rearrangement uses TRBV7-3 and TRBJ1-4, with 8 bases identical to TRBD1. Germline V gene sequence: CDR1 SGHTA, CDR2 FQGTGA. The CDR3 contains 15 residues. V was clipped by 5 bases and J by 3 bases; unmatched bases: 5. The chain's CDR3 is CASSPTGGANEKLFF. CDR3 DNA: TGTGCCAGCAGCCCTACAGGGGGGGCTAATGAAAAACTGTTTTTT.

The chain is built from TRBV7-2 and TRBJ1-1, with a possible D match to TRBD1 (5 bases). V was pared by 9 bases and J by 1 base, with 18 bases between. In germline, CDR1 is SGHTA, CDR2 FQGNSA. The CDR3 extends over 15 amino acids. In DNA form, the CDR3 reads TGTGCCAGTTTCCAATCCGGGACGGAGAACACTGAAGCTTTCTTT. Translation gives CASFQSGTENTEAFF.

This clone is classed as medium-sized. The CDR3 DNA sequence: TGTGCCAGCAGCGCCACGGGGTTCCAGTACTTC. This codes for CASSATGFQYF. The chain employs TRBV11-2 and TRBJ2-7; perhaps TRBD2 as D (5 bases). Between the trimmed V and J ends, which lost 5 bases and 10 bases, there was a span of 12 bases. Germline V gene sequence: CDR1 SGHAT, CDR2 FQNNGV. The CDR3 spans 11 residues.

The V gene is TRBV27, the J gene TRBJ2-7; TRBD1 matches 8 bases. After removal of 5 bases from V and 0 bases from J, the junction contained 6 bases not matched to a gene. CDR1 is MNHEY, CDR2 SMNVEV, per germline (reference sequence). The CDR3 covers 15 residues. The CDR3 DNA follows: TGTGCCAGCAGTCCACAGGGGACAGGCTCCTACGAGCAGTACTTC. Amino acid sequence: CASSPQGTGSYEQYF.

The rearrangement links TRBV29-1 to TRBJ2-7; the match to TRBD1 covers 8 bases. Losses at the gene ends were 3 bases for V and 4 bases for J; bases not matched to a gene: 5. Germline CDR1 is SQVTM and CDR2 is ANQGSEA. The CDR3 is 13 residues long. CDR3 region: CSVDGTGKYEQYF. The CDR3 region has the DNA TGCAGCGTTGACGGGACAGGAAAATACGAGCAGTACTTC.

The V call is TRBV9, the J call TRBJ1-1; the match to TRBD1 covers 11 bases. The CDR3 runs to 15 residues. Germline values: CDR1 SGDLS, CDR2 YYNGEE. Trimming removed 2 bases from V and 4 bases from J; junction bases left unmatched: 4. The CDR3 region is CASSVEGQGVTEAFF. In DNA form, the CDR3 reads TGTGCCAGCAGCGTCGAGGGACAGGGGGTCACTGAAGCTTTCTTT.

The chain is built from TRBV5-6 and TRBJ1-6, with a possible D match to TRBD1 (5 bases). The CDR3 loop spans 16 amino acids. Germline assignment: CDR1 SGHDT and CDR2 YYEEEE. V lost 4 bases to trimming and J lost 6 bases, with 17 bases between them. This CDR3 is CASSGRTRSVNSPLHF. The CDR3 DNA reads as TGTGCCAGCAGCGGACGGACAAGGAGCGTTAATTCACCCCTCCACTTT.

This clone was seen only once. The rearrangement uses TRBV7-2 and TRBJ1-2; a possible D gene is TRBD1 (5 bases). This CDR3 has 17 amino acids. Germline CDR1 is SGHTA and CDR2 is FQGNSA. Trimming stripped 5 bases from V and 8 bases from J, with 27 bases between. This chain's CDR3 is CASSPGDFRVLARGYTF. DNA of the CDR3: TGTGCCAGCAGCCCAGGAGACTTCAGGGTTTTAGCACGAGGCTACACCTTC.

The CDR3 protein is CASSSMAGSRGNTIYF. CDR3 sequence (DNA): TGTGCCAGCAGCTCCATGGCGGGATCCAGAGGAAACACCATATATTTT. This sequence joins TRBV7-2 and TRBJ1-3; no firm D call. Trimming shortened V by 4 bases and J by 4 bases, and 17 bases separated the two germline ends. This CDR3 region has 16 residues. Germline CDR1 and CDR2: SGHTA and FQGNSA.

The rearrangement links TRBV7-3 to TRBJ2-2; D is undetermined. The CDR3 extends over 15 amino acids. Per germline, CDR1 SGHTA and CDR2 FQGTGA. V was clipped by 1 base and J by 7 bases, with 13 bases between them. The CDR3: CASSLMKPANGELFF. In nucleotides, the CDR3 is TGTGCCAGCAGCTTAATGAAGCCGGCCAACGGGGAGCTGTTTTTT.

The chain uses TRBV19 and TRBJ1-5; no definite D call. The germline gives CDR1 LNHDA, CDR2 SQIVND (reference sequence). CDR3 length: 14 residues. The ends were cut back, 4 bases at V and 6 bases at J, with 13 bases in the middle. CDR3 region: CASSKTTAGQPQHF. The DNA of the CDR3 is TGTGCCAGTAGTAAAACGACTGCGGGTCAGCCCCAGCATTTT.

The chain recombines TRBV4-1 with TRBJ2-5; TRBD2 aligns across 14 bases. CDR1 and CDR2 (germline): MGHRA, YSYEKL. This CDR3 spans 19 amino acids. V trimming: 4 bases; J trimming: 5 bases; junction bases outside the gene matches: 15. This CDR3 reads CASSRGDRLAGGPGETQYF. The CDR3 nucleotides read TGCGCCAGCAGCCGAGGGGATAGACTAGCGGGAGGGCCGGGGGAGACCCAGTACTTC.

CDR3 protein: CASSTTGFSSETQYF. Here the CDR3 DNA reads TGTGCCAGCAGCACAACAGGGTTTTCAAGCGAGACCCAGTACTTC. This chain links TRBV7-6 with TRBJ2-5; D possibly corresponds to TRBD1 (6 bases). Trimming cost V 5 bases and J 5 bases, with 18 bases left between them. CDR3 length: 15 residues. CDR1 and CDR2 from the germline V gene are SGHVS and FNYEAQ.

The rearrangement joins TRBV7-9 to TRBJ2-3; 8 bases agree with TRBD2. Germline CDR1 and CDR2: SEHNR and FQNEAQ (reference sequence). The V and J ends lost 1 base and 1 base, in that order; junction bases with no gene match: 1. There are 15 residues in the CDR3. The CDR3 DNA follows: TGTGCCAGCAGCTTAGTACTAGCGGGCACAGATACGCAGTATTTT. Protein product: CASSLVLAGTDTQYF.

The V and J genes are TRBV6-5 and TRBJ2-7, with 7 nucleotides matching TRBD2. The CDR3 length is 15 residues. The trim removed 2 bases at V and 3 bases at J, leaving 7 bases unmatched. Germline V gene sequence: CDR1 MNHEY, CDR2 SVGAGI. CDR3 nucleotide sequence: TGTGCCAGCAGTTACGGTGTAGCGGGCAGCTACGAGCAGTACTTC. Its protein product is CASSYGVAGSYEQYF.

The CDR3 sequence: CVEGGATSYEQYF. The CDR3 coding sequence is TGCGTGGAGGGGGGAGCGACCTCCTACGAGCAGTACTTC. The chain combines TRBV23-1 with TRBJ2-7; TRBD1 or TRBD2 may be the D gene (6 bases each). TRBV23-1 belongs to the ORF category, with a function that is uncertain. There are 13 residues in the CDR3.

This clone turned up a few times. This sequence joins TRBV7-2 and TRBJ2-1; the match to TRBD2 covers 13 bases. The germline CDR1 and CDR2 sequences are SGHTA and FQGNSA. The CDR3 spans 18 residues. V gave up 2 bases and J gave up 6 bases; unmatched junction bases: 10. The chain's CDR3 is CASSLIAGTSGRGNEQFF. CDR3 DNA: TGTGCCAGCAGCTTAATCGCGGGAACTAGCGGGAGGGGCAATGAGCAGTTCTTC.